A single sample is the source of the 24 T cell receptor beta chains below, sequenced in a study of T cells after yellow fever vaccination. Using its own MiXCR run on the 5' RACE reads, TCRdb lists one record per CDR3 protein. The repertoire consists of 320,000 or so distinct CDR3 sequences, with approximately 8% occurring once and the leading ten covering roughly 18%. The specimen comprised PBMCs, sampled approximately 47 days after the first yellow fever vaccination. The receptors come from a man younger than 30 who received the YFV17D yellow fever vaccine.

This clonotype has just a few counts. Here the CDR3 DNA reads TGTGCCAGCAGTCCTAGCGGGGGGGCAGGGACCGGGGAGCTGTTTTTT. It codes for CASSPSGGAGTGELFF. The rearrangement uses TRBV6-1 and TRBJ2-2; 12 bases agree with TRBD2. Germline V gene data show CDR1 as MNHNS and CDR2 as SASEGT. Trimming at V came to 5 bases and at J to 5 bases, leaving 6 bases not matched to a gene. CDR3 length: 16 amino acids.

This clonotype was seen a few times. This sequence joins TRBV7-6 and TRBJ2-1, with 10 bases that match TRBD2. CDR1 and CDR2 (germline): SGHVS, FNYEAQ. V lost 1 base and J lost 7; bases outside the gene matches: 7. This CDR3 has 16 residues. CDR3 sequence reads: CASSLGASGGHNEQFF. CDR3 coding DNA: TGTGCCAGCAGCTTAGGGGCTAGCGGGGGCCATAATGAGCAGTTCTTC.

This clonotype appeared many times. The J gene is TRBJ2-6, the V gene TRBV6-1, with 9 nucleotides matching TRBD1. The CDR3 is 15 residues long. CDR1 is MNHNS, CDR2 SASEGT, per germline. The V gene end was trimmed by 6 bases and the J gene end by 4 bases; junction bases not matched to a gene: 4. CDR3 sequence: CASRNRGPGANVLTF. The DNA for the CDR3 is TGTGCCAGCAGAAACAGGGGGCCAGGGGCCAACGTCCTGACTTTC.

This clonotype was picked up a small number of times. V is TRBV29-1 and J is TRBJ2-7; D ambiguous. The germline V gene encodes CDR1 SQVTM and CDR2 ANQGSEA. The V gene lost 4 bases and the J gene lost 5 bases, with 12 bases spanning the gap. The CDR3 contains 12 residues. The CDR3, as DNA: TGCAGCGTTGGTCTGGGAACGGACGAGCAGTACTTC. This translates into CSVGLGTDEQYF.

The chain links TRBV5-1 to TRBJ2-2; D call uncertain. The germline V gene encodes CDR1 SGHRS and CDR2 YFSETQ. CDR3 length: 18 residues. The V end lost 2 bases, the J end lost 0 bases, and 17 bases lay between the germline ends. CDR3 region: CASSFSYHSPTNTGELFF. CDR3 coding DNA: TGCGCCAGCAGCTTCTCCTACCATTCCCCAACGAACACCGGGGAGCTGTTTTTT.

This chain connects TRBV7-9 to TRBJ2-5, with 9 bases identical to TRBD1. V dropped 8 bases and J dropped 5; count of bases not matched to a gene: 12. The CDR3 is made up of 15 amino acids. The V gene's germline CDR1 is SEHNR and CDR2 FQNEAQ (reference sequence). The CDR3 is CASGFAGTGRETQYF. The DNA for the CDR3 is TGTGCCAGCGGTTTCGCCGGGACAGGGAGGGAGACCCAGTACTTC. Full variable domain (outside the CDR3, taken from reference TRBV7-9 and TRBJ2-5): DTGVSQNPRHKITKRGQNVTFRCDPISEHNRLYWYRQTLGQGPEFLTYFQNEAQLEKSRLLSDRFSAERPKGSFSTLEIQRTEQGDSAMYLCASGFAGTGRETQYFGPGTRLLVL.

The chain is built from TRBV20-1 and TRBJ2-7; D might be TRBD1 (6 bases). CDR1 and CDR2 (germline): DFQATT, SNEGSKA (reference sequence). Trimming stripped 5 bases from V and 6 bases from J, with 17 bases between. The CDR3 spans 13 residues. CDR3 DNA: TGCAGTGCTGATAACAGGGTTCGGGGCGAGCAGTACTTC. It is translated as CSADNRVRGEQYF.

This clonotype was found a few times. The chain uses TRBV20-1 and TRBJ1-3, with D uncertain. CDR1 DFQATT and CDR2 SNEGSKA come from the germline V gene (reference sequence). This CDR3 region has 13 residues. V gave up 5 bases and J gave up 0 bases, with 8 bases separating them. The CDR3 sequence is CSAVRISGNTIYF. Written as DNA, the CDR3 is TGCAGTGCTGTGAGGATCTCTGGAAACACCATATATTTT.

V and J are TRBV3-1 and TRBJ1-1; 10 bases align to TRBD1. The germline V gene has CDR1 LGHDT and CDR2 YNNKEL (reference sequence). J gave up 8 bases and V 4 bases, and 10 bases lay outside the gene matches. The CDR3 consists of 15 residues. CDR3 sequence (DNA): TGTGCCAGCAGCCGGGGGACAGGGGCAAGAGCGGAAGCTTTCTTT. Amino acids: CASSRGTGARAEAFF.

A few counts support this clonotype. The chain uses TRBV7-2 and TRBJ2-6; D may be TRBD2 (6 bases). Germline CDR1 and CDR2: SGHTA and FQGNSA. This CDR3 has 17 amino acids. Trimming left V 8 bases short and J 0 bases short, with 17 bases between. This CDR3 is CASCLGTGASGANVLTF. The CDR3 nucleotides read TGTGCCAGCTGCCTTGGGACTGGGGCCTCTGGGGCCAACGTCCTGACTTTC.

This clonotype has just a few counts. The V call is TRBV25-1, the J call TRBJ1-5; D unclear. Per germline, CDR1 MGHDK and CDR2 SYGVNS. V was pared by 3 bases and J by 4 bases, with 10 bases between. The CDR3 consists of 14 residues. The CDR3 protein is CASSEPGGNQPQHF. The DNA of the CDR3 is TGTGCCAGCAGTGAGCCGGGAGGTAATCAGCCCCAGCATTTT.

This clonotype showed up just a few times. The chain joins TRBV4-3 to TRBJ1-2, with D perhaps matching TRBD1 (5 bases). With 1 base removed from V and 4 bases from J, the gap between germline ends came to 10 bases. Germline loops: CDR1 LGHNA, CDR2 YSLEER. There are 14 residues in the CDR3. The CDR3 coding sequence is TGCGCCAGCAGCCAAGTTGGGGGGATCTATGGCTACACCTTC. This encodes CASSQVGGIYGYTF.

CDR3 sequence: CASSQGSSSYQPQHF. CDR3 bases: TGCGCCAGCAGCCAAGGGTCCAGCAGTTATCAGCCCCAGCATTTT. This chain joins TRBV4-1 and TRBJ1-5; unclear D gene. Trimming left V 1 base short and J 5 bases short, with 12 bases between. Per the germline V gene, CDR1 is MGHRA and CDR2 is YSYEKL. CDR3 length: 15 residues.

The chain uses TRBV6-1 and TRBJ2-7; 7 bases fit TRBD1. Germline V gene lookup returns CDR1 MNHNS and CDR2 SASEGT. This CDR3 spans 14 amino acids. V lost 6 bases, J lost 4 bases, and 9 bases stayed unmatched. CDR3 nucleotides: TGTGCCAGCAGCCCCGGGACAGCCATTTACGAGCAGTACTTC. Protein: CASSPGTAIYEQYF.

Concerning this clonotype: This CDR3 fails to terminate in the conserved phenylalanine or tryptophan, so it likely reflects a read error. V usage is TRBV9 and J usage is TRBJ1-2; no clear D gene. The germline V and J ends were trimmed by 0 bases and 5 bases, with 20 bases remaining between them. Germline CDR1 reads SGDLS; CDR2 reads YYNGEE. The CDR3 spans 17 residues. The CDR3: CASSVEARAAGMYGYTL. The DNA of the CDR3 is TGTGCCAGCAGCGTAGAGGCTCGGGCCGCCGGGATGTATGGCTACACCCTC.

This clonotype was observed many times. This sequence joins TRBV7-2 and TRBJ2-7, with 13 bases matching TRBD2. The CDR3 length is 14 residues. Per germline, CDR1 SGHTA and CDR2 FQGNSA. V dropped 3 bases and J dropped 6; count of bases not matched to a gene: 2. The CDR3 DNA reads TGTGCCAGCAGCTTCGGACTAGCGGGGGTCGAGCAGTACTTC. Protein product: CASSFGLAGVEQYF.

The sample holds many counts of this clonotype. The V call is TRBV4-3, the J call TRBJ2-1; D might be TRBD1 or TRBD2, each matching 7 bases. Germline-derived CDR1 and CDR2 are LGHNA and YSLEER. The V end was cut by 0 bases, the J end by 7 bases, with 16 bases between. This CDR3 contains 16 residues. The CDR3 DNA follows: TGCGCCAGCAGCCAAGAAGGGAGGGGGCGGCGGAATGAGCAGTTCTTC. Its protein product is CASSQEGRGRRNEQFF.

This clonotype was counted a few times. This chain links TRBV19 with TRBJ1-5, with D possibly being TRBD1 (5 bases). Germline values: CDR1 LNHDA, CDR2 SQIVND (reference sequence). V was cut by 7 bases and J by 6 bases, with 16 bases left in between. This CDR3 has 14 residues. The DNA of the CDR3 is TGTGCCAGTACTGGGGCCGCCTTGGGTCAGCCCCAGCATTTT. Its protein is CASTGAALGQPQHF.

The chain joins TRBV11-2 to TRBJ2-5; TRBD1 aligns across 10 bases. J lost 3 bases, V lost 3 bases, and 10 bases had no gene match. The length of the CDR3 is 17 residues. Germline V gives CDR1 SGHAT, CDR2 FQNNGV. The CDR3 protein is CASSFLPGQGLKETQYF. The CDR3 coding sequence is TGTGCCAGCAGCTTCCTGCCGGGACAGGGGCTTAAAGAGACCCAGTACTTC.

This clonotype turned up a few times. The CDR3 coding sequence is TGTGCCAGCAGCTACCCCCCCGGGCTAGCGGGGGGATTGGGTGAGCAGTTCTTC. Translation gives CASSYPPGLAGGLGEQFF. This chain connects TRBV11-1 to TRBJ2-1; TRBD2 aligns across 11 bases. Trimming at V came to 4 bases and at J to 9 bases, leaving 17 bases not matched to a gene. This CDR3 has 18 residues. Germline CDR1 and CDR2: SGHAT and FQDESV (reference sequence).

This clonotype was observed a handful of times. The rearrangement joins TRBV11-2 to TRBJ1-3; possibly TRBD1 for D (5 bases). V lost 5 bases and J 0 bases, leaving 26 bases between the germline ends. CDR3 length: 20 residues. Germline CDR1 SGHAT, CDR2 FQNNGV. The CDR3 DNA sequence: TGTGCCAGCAGCCCAGGAACGACGAGACAGAGAATAGACTCTGGAAACACCATATATTTT. Translation: CASSPGTTRQRIDSGNTIYF.

This clonotype was picked up many times. The chain recombines TRBV12-3 or TRBV12-4 with TRBJ2-7; D gene ambiguous. Trimming removed 8 bases from V and 4 bases from J, with 12 bases in between. CDR3 length equals 12 residues. The chain's CDR3 is CASSTGLYEQYF. The DNA of the CDR3 is TGTGCCAGCTCCACGGGCTTATACGAGCAGTACTTC.

This clonotype was recorded a few times. The V gene is TRBV6-1, the J gene TRBJ2-7, with a weak D call TRBD2 (6 bases). V was pared by 7 bases and J by 6 bases, with 16 bases between. Germline assignment: CDR1 MNHNS and CDR2 SASEGT. The CDR3 is made up of 13 amino acids. The DNA of the CDR3 is TGTGCCAGCATCGGCAGGAGGGGAAGCGAGCAGTACTTC. Amino acid sequence: CASIGRRGSEQYF.

This clonotype has ten or more counts. The chain recombines TRBV28 with TRBJ2-1; 7 bases are shared with TRBD1. The CDR3 consists of 12 residues. Germline V gene data show CDR1 as MDHEN and CDR2 as SYDVKM. Trimming at V came to 4 bases and at J to 8 bases, leaving 2 bases not matched to a gene. Here the CDR3 reads CASSSTGDEQFF. The CDR3 coding sequence is TGTGCCAGCAGTTCTACAGGGGATGAGCAGTTCTTC.